These 17 T cell receptor beta chains were sequenced from one sample in a study of blood T cells in healthy people across ages (dated by TCRdb to about 2015). Receptor amplification or capture employed 5' RACE. Sequenced on an Illumina HiSeq 2500. A second PCR of about 7 to 12 cycles was performed with a sample-barcoded 5' primer and a J-beta primer mix. TCRdb took the public reads, trimmed them with fastp at Q25, ran MiXCR for clone calling and kept in-frame beta chains. For every CDR3 protein sequence, its rows merge into one entry that carries the most common genes and DNA. The sample contains fewer than 600,000 distinct CDR3 sequences, roughly a quarter of them found a single time. Together, the top ten hold about 3.3% of the sample. This sample also appeared in a second study, on T cells of mothers and their children.

The source material was blood. These receptors were collected from a boy younger than 10 in good health.

The chain couples TRBV10-2 to TRBJ2-7; D is possibly TRBD2 (5 bases). Per the germline V gene, CDR1 is WSHSY and CDR2 is SAAADI. The CDR3 has 15 residues. The V and J ends lost 4 bases and 0 bases respectively, with 13 bases between them. The DNA of the CDR3 is TGCGCCAGCAGTGCGCCGGGGAAAATCTCCTACGAGCAGTACTTC. This sequence encodes CASSAPGKISYEQYF.

This chain uses TRBV2 with TRBJ2-3, with D tentatively TRBD1 (7 bases). CDR1 is SNHLY, CDR2 FYNNEI, per germline. The V end lost 6 bases, the J end lost 3 bases, and 16 bases lay between the germline ends. The CDR3 length is 15 residues. The CDR3 coding sequence is TGTGCCAGCAGACCGGAGGGGGCGGGGACAGATACGCAGTATTTT. This codes for CASRPEGAGTDTQYF.

This clonotype was detected only once. This rearrangement joins TRBV13 to TRBJ2-2; D is uncertain. The CDR3 has 14 residues. The germline gives CDR1 PRHDT, CDR2 FYEKMQ (reference sequence). The V end lost 1 base, the J end lost 4 bases, and 7 bases lay between the germline ends. CDR3 in DNA: TGTGCCAGCAGCTTAGTATTCAGCACCGGGGAGCTGTTTTTT. The encoded protein is CASSLVFSTGELFF.

The chain combines TRBV6-5 with TRBJ2-5; 11 nucleotides agree with TRBD2. The germline gives CDR1 MNHEY, CDR2 SVGAGI. J gave up 2 bases and V 7 bases, and 6 bases lay outside the gene matches. The CDR3 consists of 15 residues. The DNA for the CDR3 is TGTGCCAGCACCGATCTAGCGGGGGGACAAGAGACCCAGTACTTC. Its translation is CASTDLAGGQETQYF.

This clonotype appeared a single time. V is TRBV10-3 and J is TRBJ1-5; unclear D gene. Germline CDR1 and CDR2: ENHRY and SYGVKD. This CDR3 contains 14 residues. The V gene lost 6 bases and the J gene lost 9 bases, with 18 bases spanning the gap. The DNA for the CDR3 is TGTGCCATCAGCCGAAATTGGGGTATCAGGCCCCAGCATTTT. Translation gives CAISRNWGIRPQHF.

This chain uses TRBV7-2 with TRBJ2-5; 10 bases fit TRBD2. Unmatched junction bases numbered 9, after V lost 5 bases and J lost 0 bases. The CDR3 is made up of 17 amino acids. Germline V gives CDR1 SGHTA, CDR2 FQGNSA. The CDR3 sequence is CASSPGGSGGNQETQYF. The CDR3 bases are TGTGCCAGCAGCCCCGGGGGTAGCGGGGGGAACCAAGAGACCCAGTACTTC.

The sample holds a few counts of this clonotype. The chain links TRBV5-1 to TRBJ1-4; 7 nucleotides align to TRBD1. The CDR3 covers 14 residues. V was clipped by 7 bases and J by 7 bases; unmatched bases: 10. The germline gives CDR1 SGHRS, CDR2 YFSETQ. The CDR3 loop reads CASGSGQPPEKLFF. The CDR3 region has the DNA TGCGCCAGCGGCTCGGGACAGCCGCCTGAAAAACTGTTTTTT.

This clonotype was recorded a few times. The genes are TRBV7-2 and TRBJ2-5; D is undetermined. The closer fit of TRBJ2-1 to the DNA end suggests the J call may be wrong. The germline CDR1 and CDR2 sequences are SGHTA and FQGNSA. There are 15 residues in the CDR3. CDR3 in DNA: TGTGCCAGCAGCTTAGATTTCCCCCTTAATAATGAGCAGTTCTTC. The encoded protein is CASSLDFPLNNEQFF.

V is TRBV7-2 and J is TRBJ1-6; no reliable D call. Germline V gives CDR1 SGHTA, CDR2 FQGNSA. The CDR3 runs 15 residues. Between the trimmed V and J ends, which lost 0 bases and 4 bases, there was a span of 7 bases. CDR3 in amino acids: CASSLAAGYNSPLHF. In DNA, the CDR3 is TGTGCCAGCAGCTTAGCTGCCGGGTATAATTCACCCCTCCACTTT.

This clonotype was found many times. The chain has TRBV29-1 and TRBJ2-7, with D possibly TRBD2 on 6 matching bases. Trimming cost V 6 bases and J 3 bases, with 12 bases left between them. The CDR3 runs to 12 residues. In germline, CDR1 is SQVTM, CDR2 ANQGSEA. CDR3 region: CSVEASDYEQYF. The CDR3 region has the DNA TGCAGCGTCGAGGCTAGCGACTACGAGCAGTACTTC.

The sample holds many counts of this clonotype. As DNA, the CDR3 is TGTGCCAGCAGTGAAGGGGACTACCACTACAATGAGCAGTTCTTC. Its translation: CASSEGDYHYNEQFF. V and J are TRBV2 and TRBJ2-1; 7 nucleotides agree with TRBD2. V shed 1 base, J shed 3 bases, and the junction held 3 bases outside the gene matches. CDR1 SNHLY and CDR2 FYNNEI come from the germline V gene. This CDR3 comprises 15 residues. The full variable domain, in which reference TRBV2 and TRBJ2-1 provide the parts outside the CDR3, is EPEVTQTPSHQVTQMGQEVILRCVPISNHLYFYWYRQILGQKVEFLVSFYNNEISEKSEIFDDQFSVERPDGSNFTLKIRSTKLEDSAMYFCASSEGDYHYNEQFFGPGTRLTVL.

The sample holds a few counts of this clonotype. The gene calls are TRBV15 and TRBJ2-4, with 9 bases fitting TRBD2. This CDR3 is built from 16 residues. In germline, CDR1 is LNHNV, CDR2 YYDKDF (reference sequence). Unmatched junction bases numbered 6, after V lost 2 bases and J lost 4 bases. The DNA for the CDR3 is TGTGCCACCAGCAGATGGCGGCGGGAGGGAAAAAACATTCAGTACTTC. Translated: CATSRWRREGKNIQYF. The complete variable domain, with remaining parts taken from reference TRBV15 and TRBJ2-4, reads DAMVIQNPRYQVTQFGKPVTLSCSQTLNHNVMYWYQQKSSQAPKLLFHYYDKDFNNEADTPDNFQSRRPNTSFCFLDIRSPGLGDTAMYLCATSRWRREGKNIQYFGAGTRLSVL.

This clonotype showed up just a few times. The chain recombines TRBV29-1 with TRBJ1-2; a possible D gene is TRBD1 (5 bases). Germline CDR1 SQVTM, CDR2 ANQGSEA. The germline V and J ends were trimmed by 6 bases and 3 bases, with 20 bases remaining between them. The CDR3 extends over 15 amino acids. As DNA, the CDR3 is TGCAGCGTGGACTTTGGACGGGGGAGGGACTATGGCTACACCTTC. Its translation is CSVDFGRGRDYGYTF. Supplemented by reference TRBV29-1 and TRBJ1-2, the full variable domain reads SAVISQKPSRDICQRGTSLTIQCQVDSQVTMMFWYRQQPGQSLTLIATANQGSEATYESGFVIDKFPISRPNLTFSTLTVSNMSPEDSSIYLCSVDFGRGRDYGYTFGSGTRLTVV.

Worth noting for this clonotype: At one of its ends the junction is not consistent with the germline gene, which may arise from a read error. The V and J genes are TRBV10-3 and TRBJ2-6, with a tentative D call TRBD1 (5 bases). Germline assignment: CDR1 ENHRY and CDR2 SYGVKD. The CDR3 runs to 14 residues. The CDR3 sequence: CAISESSGANVPTF. In nucleotides, the CDR3 is TGTGCCATCAGTGAGAGCTCTGGGGCCAACGTCCCGACTTTC.

The chain couples TRBV28 to TRBJ2-7; TRBD1 matches at 9 bases. V shed 5 bases, J shed 2 bases, and the junction held 7 bases outside the gene matches. The germline V gene has CDR1 MDHEN and CDR2 SYDVKM. The CDR3 is 15 amino acids. The DNA of the CDR3 is TGTGCCAGCAGTACCCCGGGACAGGGCACCTACGAGCAGTACTTC. This translates into CASSTPGQGTYEQYF.

This clonotype was found once. The rearrangement joins TRBV2 to TRBJ2-1; D possibly corresponds to TRBD2 (6 bases). The CDR3 is made up of 14 amino acids. Germline V gives CDR1 SNHLY, CDR2 FYNNEI. Deletions cut 5 bases from V and 7 bases from J, with 15 bases between. The chain's CDR3 is CASSFTVGLNEQFF. In DNA, the CDR3 is TGTGCCAGCAGTTTCACAGTGGGACTTAATGAGCAGTTCTTC.

This clonotype appeared a few times. The rearrangement links TRBV24-1 to TRBJ2-5; the D call may be TRBD1 or TRBD2 (5 bases each). The V gene's germline CDR1 is KGHDR and CDR2 SFDVKD. The CDR3 spans 16 residues. V was clipped by 1 base and J by 1 base, with 12 bases between them. CDR3 loop: CATSDFWDGPQETQYF. The CDR3 nucleotides read TGTGCCACCAGTGATTTTTGGGACGGACCCCAAGAGACCCAGTACTTC.